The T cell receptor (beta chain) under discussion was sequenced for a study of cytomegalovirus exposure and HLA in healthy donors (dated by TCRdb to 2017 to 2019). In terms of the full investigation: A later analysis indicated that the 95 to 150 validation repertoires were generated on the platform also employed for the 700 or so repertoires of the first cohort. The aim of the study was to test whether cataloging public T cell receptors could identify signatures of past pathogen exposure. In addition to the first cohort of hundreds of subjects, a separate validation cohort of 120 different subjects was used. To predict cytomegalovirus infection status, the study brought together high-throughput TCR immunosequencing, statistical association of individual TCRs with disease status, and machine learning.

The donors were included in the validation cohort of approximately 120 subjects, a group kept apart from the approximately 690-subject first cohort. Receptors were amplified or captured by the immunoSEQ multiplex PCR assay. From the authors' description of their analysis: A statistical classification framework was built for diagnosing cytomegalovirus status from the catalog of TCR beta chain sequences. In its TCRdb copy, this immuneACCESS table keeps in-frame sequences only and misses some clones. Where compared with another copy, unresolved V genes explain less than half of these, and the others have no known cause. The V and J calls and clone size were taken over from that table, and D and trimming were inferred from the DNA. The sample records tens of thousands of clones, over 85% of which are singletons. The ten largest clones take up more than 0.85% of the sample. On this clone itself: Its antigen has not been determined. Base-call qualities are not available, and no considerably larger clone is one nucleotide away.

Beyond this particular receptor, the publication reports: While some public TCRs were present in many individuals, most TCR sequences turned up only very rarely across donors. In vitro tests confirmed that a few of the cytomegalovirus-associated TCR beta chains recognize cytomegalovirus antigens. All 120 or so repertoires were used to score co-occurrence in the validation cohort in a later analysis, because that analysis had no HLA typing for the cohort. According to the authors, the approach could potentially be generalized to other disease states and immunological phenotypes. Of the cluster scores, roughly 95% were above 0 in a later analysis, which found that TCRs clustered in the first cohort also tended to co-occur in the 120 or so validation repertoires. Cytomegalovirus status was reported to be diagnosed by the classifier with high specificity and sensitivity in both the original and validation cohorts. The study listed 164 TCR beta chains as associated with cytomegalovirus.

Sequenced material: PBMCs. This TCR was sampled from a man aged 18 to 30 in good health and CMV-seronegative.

The CDR3 sequence is CASSNGQGAYEQYF. DNA sequence: TGTGCCAGCAGCAACGGACAGGGGGCCTACGAGCAGTACTTC. The chain is made from TRBV7-6 and TRBJ2-7, with 10 junctional bases fitting TRBD1. Its CDR3 holds 14 amino acids, cysteine through phenylalanine. The CDR3 DNA has 42 bases and is translated from base 1. The germline V end is reduced by 5 bases and the J end by 2 bases; junction bases left unmatched: 3. CDR1 and CDR2, looked up from the germline V gene, are SGHVS and FNYEAQ.